This T cell receptor (beta chain) was captured in a study of cytomegalovirus exposure and HLA in healthy donors. Findings and caveats of the study: Donor immune exposure was known only as CMV serostatus. Researchers reported in a later analysis that a missense DCLRE1C variant was tied to TCR beta V- and J-gene trimming. TCR sequences were mostly rare, though some public TCRs occurred in many donors.

When sampled, the donors appeared nominally healthy, though they likely had unrecorded immune exposures. V was clipped by 5 bases and J by 0 bases; unmatched bases: 1. The CDR3 runs to 14 residues. Germline V gene lookup returns CDR1 SEHNR and CDR2 FQNEAQ (reference sequence). The study ran its PCR with 60 Vbeta and 13 Jbeta primers. Libraries were prepared by immunoSEQ multiplex PCR; TCRdb keeps only in-frame clonotypes and omits some of them. The profile shows fewer than 200,000 clones, about 80% of them singletons. Of note for this clone: Its antigen is currently unknown. Other DNA sequences in this sample translate to the same CDR3.

The source of this sequence is a woman under 40 in good health and CMV-seronegative. Sample: PBMCs. The gene calls are TRBV7-9 and TRBJ2-7; TRBD1 matches at 10 bases. The CDR3 is CASSRTGGSYEQYF. Written as DNA, the CDR3 is TGTGCCAGCAGCAGGACAGGGGGCTCCTACGAGCAGTACTTC.